This TCR beta chain derives from a study of vaccination and CD4 T cells after COVID-19. For the study at large: Sampling after COVID took place at a median of about 98 days (range 35 to 161) following diagnosis. Median time from second vaccine dose to sampling was roughly 76 days (14 to 241). Study-wide findings and caveats: Among those convalescent, a median around 87% of reactive clones emerged solely post-vaccination.

The CDR3 length is 16 residues. Looked up from germline, CDR1 is WNHNN and CDR2 is SYGVQD (reference sequence). V was trimmed by 4 bases and J by 0 bases, leaving 13 bases between them. Treatment in this sample: approximately 9-day PBMC culture with coronavirus spike peptide pools or control peptides (ViraFEST assay). Cell culture was performed with 1.5 million to 2 million PBMCs per well in the presence of approximately 10 IU/ml IL-2 and around 9.7 ug/ml peptide pools. About this clonotype: Its antigen is as yet unknown.

Cultured CD4+ T cell DNA underwent sequencing with the Oncomine TCR Beta short-read assay. TCRdb used MiXCR to reprocess the PCR reads, holding one entry per CDR3 protein. There are around 18,000 distinct CDR3 sequences in the sample; under 75% occur only once, and less than 8% lies in the top ten. The specimen was CD4+ T cells from blood, cultured in vitro. The V call is TRBV10-1, the J call TRBJ1-3; D remains ambiguous. The clonotype was recovered from a human donor who had recovered from COVID-19. As DNA, the CDR3 is TGCGCCAGCAGTGTCTCAGGCCGCTCCTCTGGAAACACCATATATTTT. It is translated as CASSVSGRSSGNTIYF.